The entry below describes one T cell receptor beta chain. The antigen remains unidentified. Data came from immunoSEQ multiplex PCR; TCRdb stores just in-frame clones and leaves some out. Of approximately 70,000 clones detected, around 93% appear once; the ten largest clones hold 1% to 1.2%. The sample comes from a study of OX40 agonist ivuxolimab in advanced cancers. Study as a whole: Patients were dosed intravenously with ivuxolimab at 0.01 to 10 mg/kg every 2 weeks.

This CDR3 has 11 amino acids. Germline V gives CDR1 GTSNPN, CDR2 SVGIG (reference sequence). Trimming took 8 bases from V and 0 from J, leaving 5 bases between them. The study, taken as a whole, reports: Clonal expansion among partial responders at 0.1-3.0 mg/kg ranked near the lowest. Compared with CD4+, CD8+ T cells on average had more expanded clones.

Baseline was the first blood sampling point, followed by cycle 4 day 1 and cycle 7 day 1. The sequenced sample was CD4+ or CD8+ T cells sorted from blood, obtained in a trial of the OX40 agonist ivuxolimab. This TCR was sampled from an adult with an advanced solid tumor such as melanoma, head and neck, liver or kidney cancer. The chain links TRBV30 to TRBJ1-3; D not resolved. Here the CDR3 DNA reads TGTGCCGGAGGCTCTGGAAACACCATATATTTT. It encodes CAGGSGNTIYF.